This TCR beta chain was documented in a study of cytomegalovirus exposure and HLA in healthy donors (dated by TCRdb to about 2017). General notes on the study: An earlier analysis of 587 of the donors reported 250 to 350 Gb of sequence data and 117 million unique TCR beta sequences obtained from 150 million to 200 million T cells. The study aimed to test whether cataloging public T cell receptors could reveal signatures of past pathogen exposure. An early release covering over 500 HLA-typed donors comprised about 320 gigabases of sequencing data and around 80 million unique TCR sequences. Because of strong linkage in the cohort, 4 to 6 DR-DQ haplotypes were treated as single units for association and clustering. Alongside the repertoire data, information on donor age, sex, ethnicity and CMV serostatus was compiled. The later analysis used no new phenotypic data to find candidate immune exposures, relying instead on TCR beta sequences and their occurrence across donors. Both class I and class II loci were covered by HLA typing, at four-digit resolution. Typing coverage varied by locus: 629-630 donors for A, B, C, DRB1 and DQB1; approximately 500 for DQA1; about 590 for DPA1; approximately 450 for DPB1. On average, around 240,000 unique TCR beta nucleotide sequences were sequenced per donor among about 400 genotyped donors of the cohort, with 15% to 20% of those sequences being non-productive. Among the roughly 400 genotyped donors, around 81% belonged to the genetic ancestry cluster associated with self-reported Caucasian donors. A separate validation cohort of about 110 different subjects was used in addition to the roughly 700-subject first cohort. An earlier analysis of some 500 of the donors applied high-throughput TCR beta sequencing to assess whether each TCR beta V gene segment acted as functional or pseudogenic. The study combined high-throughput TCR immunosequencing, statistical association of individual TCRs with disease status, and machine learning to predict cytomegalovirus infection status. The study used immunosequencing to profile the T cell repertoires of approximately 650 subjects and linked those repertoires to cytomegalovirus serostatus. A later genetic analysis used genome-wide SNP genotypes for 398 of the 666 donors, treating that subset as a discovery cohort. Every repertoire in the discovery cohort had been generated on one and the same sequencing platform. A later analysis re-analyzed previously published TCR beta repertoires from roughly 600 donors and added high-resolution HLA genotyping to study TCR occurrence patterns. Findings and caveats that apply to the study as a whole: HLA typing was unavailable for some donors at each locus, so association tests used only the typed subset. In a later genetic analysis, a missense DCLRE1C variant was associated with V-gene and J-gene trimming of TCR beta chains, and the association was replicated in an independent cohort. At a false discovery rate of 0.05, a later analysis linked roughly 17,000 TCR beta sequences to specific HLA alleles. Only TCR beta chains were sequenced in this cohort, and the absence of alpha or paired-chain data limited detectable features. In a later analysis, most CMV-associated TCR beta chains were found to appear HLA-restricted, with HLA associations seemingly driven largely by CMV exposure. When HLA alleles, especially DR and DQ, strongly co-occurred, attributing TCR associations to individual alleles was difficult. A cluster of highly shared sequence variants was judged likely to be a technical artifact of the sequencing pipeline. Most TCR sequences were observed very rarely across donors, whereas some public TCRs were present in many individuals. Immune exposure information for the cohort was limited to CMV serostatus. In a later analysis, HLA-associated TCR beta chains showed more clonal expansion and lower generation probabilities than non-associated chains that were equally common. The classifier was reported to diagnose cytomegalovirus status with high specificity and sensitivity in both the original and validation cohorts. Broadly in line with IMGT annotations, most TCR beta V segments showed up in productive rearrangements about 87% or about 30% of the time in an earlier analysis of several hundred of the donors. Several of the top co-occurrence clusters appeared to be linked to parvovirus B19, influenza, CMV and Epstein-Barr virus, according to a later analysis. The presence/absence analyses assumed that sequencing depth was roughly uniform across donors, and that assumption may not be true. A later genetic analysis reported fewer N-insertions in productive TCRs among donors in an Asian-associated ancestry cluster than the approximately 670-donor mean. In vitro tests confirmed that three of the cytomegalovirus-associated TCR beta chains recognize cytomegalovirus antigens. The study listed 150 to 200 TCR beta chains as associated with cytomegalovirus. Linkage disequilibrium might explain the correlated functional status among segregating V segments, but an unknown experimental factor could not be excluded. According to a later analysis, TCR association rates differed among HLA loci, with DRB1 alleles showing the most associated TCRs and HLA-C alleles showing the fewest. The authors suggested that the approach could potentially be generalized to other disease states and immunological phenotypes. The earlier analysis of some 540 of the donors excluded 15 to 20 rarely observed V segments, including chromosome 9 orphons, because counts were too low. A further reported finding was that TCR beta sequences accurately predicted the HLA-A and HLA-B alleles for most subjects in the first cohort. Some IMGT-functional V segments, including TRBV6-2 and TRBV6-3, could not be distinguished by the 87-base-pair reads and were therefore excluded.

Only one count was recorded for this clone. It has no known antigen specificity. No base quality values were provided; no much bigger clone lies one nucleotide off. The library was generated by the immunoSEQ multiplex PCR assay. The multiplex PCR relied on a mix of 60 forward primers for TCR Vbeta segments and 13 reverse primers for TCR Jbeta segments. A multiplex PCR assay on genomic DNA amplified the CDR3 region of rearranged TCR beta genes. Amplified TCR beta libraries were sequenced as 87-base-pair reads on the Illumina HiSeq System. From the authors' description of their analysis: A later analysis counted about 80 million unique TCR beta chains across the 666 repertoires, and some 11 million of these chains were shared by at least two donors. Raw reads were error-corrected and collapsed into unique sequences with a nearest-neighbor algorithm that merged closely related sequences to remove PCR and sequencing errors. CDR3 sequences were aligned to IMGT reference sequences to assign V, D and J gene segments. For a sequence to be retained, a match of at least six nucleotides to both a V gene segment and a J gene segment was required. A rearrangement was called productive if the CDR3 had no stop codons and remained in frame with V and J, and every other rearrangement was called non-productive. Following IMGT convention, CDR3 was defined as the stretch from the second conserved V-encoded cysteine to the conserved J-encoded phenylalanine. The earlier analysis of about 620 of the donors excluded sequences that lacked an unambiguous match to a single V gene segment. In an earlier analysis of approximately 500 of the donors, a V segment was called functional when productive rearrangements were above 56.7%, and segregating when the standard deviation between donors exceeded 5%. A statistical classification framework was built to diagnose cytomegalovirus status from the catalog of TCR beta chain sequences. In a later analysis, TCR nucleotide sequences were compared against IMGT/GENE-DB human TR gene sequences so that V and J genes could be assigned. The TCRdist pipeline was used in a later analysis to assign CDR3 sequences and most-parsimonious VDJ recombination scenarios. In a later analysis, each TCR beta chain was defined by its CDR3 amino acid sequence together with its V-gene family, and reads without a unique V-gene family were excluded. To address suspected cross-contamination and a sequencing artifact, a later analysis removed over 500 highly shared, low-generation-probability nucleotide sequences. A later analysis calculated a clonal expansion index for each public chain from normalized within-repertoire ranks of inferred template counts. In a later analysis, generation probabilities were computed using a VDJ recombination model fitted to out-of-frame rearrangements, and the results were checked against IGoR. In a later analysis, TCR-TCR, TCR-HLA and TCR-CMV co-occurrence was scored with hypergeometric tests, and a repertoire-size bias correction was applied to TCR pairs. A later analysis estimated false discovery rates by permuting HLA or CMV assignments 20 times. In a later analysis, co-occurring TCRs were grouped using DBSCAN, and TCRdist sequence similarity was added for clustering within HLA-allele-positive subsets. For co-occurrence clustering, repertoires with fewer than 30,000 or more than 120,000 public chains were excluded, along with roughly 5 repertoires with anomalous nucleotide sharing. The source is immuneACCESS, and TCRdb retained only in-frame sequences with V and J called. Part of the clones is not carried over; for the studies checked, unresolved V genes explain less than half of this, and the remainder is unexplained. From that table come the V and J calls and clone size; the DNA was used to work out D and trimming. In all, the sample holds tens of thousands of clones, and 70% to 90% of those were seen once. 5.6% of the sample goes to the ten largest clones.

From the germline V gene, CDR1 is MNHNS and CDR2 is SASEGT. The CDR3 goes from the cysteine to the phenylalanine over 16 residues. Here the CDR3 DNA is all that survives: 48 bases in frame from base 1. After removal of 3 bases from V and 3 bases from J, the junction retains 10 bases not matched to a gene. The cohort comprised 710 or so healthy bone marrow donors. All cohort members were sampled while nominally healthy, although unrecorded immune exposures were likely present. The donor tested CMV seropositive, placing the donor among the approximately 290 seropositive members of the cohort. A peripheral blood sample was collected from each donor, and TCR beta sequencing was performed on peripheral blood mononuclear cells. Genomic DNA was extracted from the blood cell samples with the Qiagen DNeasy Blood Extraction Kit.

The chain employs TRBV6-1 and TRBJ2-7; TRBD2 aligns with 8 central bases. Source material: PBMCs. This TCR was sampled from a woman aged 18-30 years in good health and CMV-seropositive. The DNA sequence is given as TGTGCCAGCAGTGATTCTCCCGGGAGGGTTGACTACGAGCAGTACTTC. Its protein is CASSDSPGRVDYEQYF.